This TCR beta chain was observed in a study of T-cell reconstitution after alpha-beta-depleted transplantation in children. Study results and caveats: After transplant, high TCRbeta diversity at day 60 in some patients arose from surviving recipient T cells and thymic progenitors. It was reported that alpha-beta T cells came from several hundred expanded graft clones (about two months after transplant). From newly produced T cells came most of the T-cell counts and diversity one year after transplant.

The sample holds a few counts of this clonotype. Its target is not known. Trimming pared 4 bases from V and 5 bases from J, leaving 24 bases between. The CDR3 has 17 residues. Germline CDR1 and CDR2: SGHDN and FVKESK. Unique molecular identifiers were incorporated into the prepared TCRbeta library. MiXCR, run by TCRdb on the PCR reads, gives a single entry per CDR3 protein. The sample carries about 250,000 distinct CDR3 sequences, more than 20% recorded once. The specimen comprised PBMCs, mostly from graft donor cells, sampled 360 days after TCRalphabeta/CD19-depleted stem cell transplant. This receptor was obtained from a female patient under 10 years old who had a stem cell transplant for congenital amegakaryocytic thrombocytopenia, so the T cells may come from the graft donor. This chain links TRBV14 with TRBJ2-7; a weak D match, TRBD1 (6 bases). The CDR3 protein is CASSPLASGTIVDEQYF. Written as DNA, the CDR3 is TGTGCCAGCAGCCCTTTGGCGTCCGGGACAATAGTAGACGAGCAGTACTTC.